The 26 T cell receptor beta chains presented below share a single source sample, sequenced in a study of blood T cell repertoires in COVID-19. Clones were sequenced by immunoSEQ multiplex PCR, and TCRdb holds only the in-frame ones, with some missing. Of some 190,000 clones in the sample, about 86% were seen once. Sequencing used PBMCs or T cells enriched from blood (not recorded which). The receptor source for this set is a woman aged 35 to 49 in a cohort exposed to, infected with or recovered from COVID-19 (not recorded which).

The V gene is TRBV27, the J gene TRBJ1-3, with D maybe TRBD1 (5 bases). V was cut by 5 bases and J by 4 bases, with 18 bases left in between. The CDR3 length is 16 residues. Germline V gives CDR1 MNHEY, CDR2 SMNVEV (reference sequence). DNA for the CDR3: TGTGCCAGCAGTCCAAAGCGACCAGGGTTCGGAAACACCATATATTTT. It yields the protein CASSPKRPGFGNTIYF.

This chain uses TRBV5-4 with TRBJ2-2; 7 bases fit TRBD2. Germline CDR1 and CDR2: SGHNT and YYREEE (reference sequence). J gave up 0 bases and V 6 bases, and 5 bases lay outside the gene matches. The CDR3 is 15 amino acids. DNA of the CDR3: TGTGCCAGCACCCGCGGGGGATCGAACACCGGGGAGCTGTTTTTT. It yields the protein CASTRGGSNTGELFF.

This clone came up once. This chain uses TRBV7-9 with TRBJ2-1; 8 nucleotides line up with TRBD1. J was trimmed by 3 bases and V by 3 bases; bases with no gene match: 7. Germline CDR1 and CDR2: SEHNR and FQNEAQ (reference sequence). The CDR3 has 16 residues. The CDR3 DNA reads TGTGCCAGCAGCTTTGTAGACAGGGGATACTACAATGAGCAGTTCTTC. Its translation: CASSFVDRGYYNEQFF.

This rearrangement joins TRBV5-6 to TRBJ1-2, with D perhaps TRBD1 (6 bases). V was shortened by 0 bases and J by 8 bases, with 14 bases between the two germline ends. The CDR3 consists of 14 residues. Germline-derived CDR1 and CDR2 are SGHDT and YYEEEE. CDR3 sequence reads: CASSLDRAAFGYTF. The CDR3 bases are TGTGCCAGCAGCTTGGACAGGGCCGCTTTCGGCTACACCTTC.

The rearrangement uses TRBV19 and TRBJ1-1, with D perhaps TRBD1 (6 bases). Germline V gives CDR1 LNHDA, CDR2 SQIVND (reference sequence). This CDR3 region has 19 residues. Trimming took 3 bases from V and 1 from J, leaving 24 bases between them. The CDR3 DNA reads TGTGCCAGTAGTATGTTGATCGGCGGCAGGGGTCGACAGAACACTGAAGCTTTCTTT. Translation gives CASSMLIGGRGRQNTEAFF.

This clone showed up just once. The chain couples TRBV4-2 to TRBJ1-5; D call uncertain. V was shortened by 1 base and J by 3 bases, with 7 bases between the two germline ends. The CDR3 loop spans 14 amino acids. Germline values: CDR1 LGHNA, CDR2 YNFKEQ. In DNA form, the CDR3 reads TGTGCCAGCAGCCAAGTCGGGGACAATCAGCCCCAGCATTTT. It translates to CASSQVGDNQPQHF.

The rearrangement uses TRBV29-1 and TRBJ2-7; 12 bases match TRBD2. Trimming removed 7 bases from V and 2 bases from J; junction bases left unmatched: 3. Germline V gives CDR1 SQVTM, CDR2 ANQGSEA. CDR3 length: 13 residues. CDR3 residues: CSAGLAGTYEQYF. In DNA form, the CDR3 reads TGCAGCGCCGGACTAGCGGGAACCTACGAGCAGTACTTC.

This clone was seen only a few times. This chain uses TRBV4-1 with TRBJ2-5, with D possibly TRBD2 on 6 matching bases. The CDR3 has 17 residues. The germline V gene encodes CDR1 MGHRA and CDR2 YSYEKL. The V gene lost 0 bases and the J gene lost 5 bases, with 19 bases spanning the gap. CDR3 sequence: CASSQDSSGGGRETQYF. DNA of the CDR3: TGCGCCAGCAGCCAAGATTCGTCCGGAGGAGGGAGGGAGACCCAGTACTTC.

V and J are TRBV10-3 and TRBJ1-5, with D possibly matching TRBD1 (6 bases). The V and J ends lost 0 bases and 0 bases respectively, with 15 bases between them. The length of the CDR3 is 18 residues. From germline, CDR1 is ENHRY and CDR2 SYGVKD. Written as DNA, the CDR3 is TGTGCCATCAGTGAGTCGGAGGACAGTTACTATAGCAATCAGCCCCAGCATTTT. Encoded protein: CAISESEDSYYSNQPQHF.

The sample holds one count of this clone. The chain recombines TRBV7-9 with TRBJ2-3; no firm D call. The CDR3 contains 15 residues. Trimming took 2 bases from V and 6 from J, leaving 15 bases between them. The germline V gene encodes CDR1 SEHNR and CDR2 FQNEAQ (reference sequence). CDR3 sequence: CASSLPSVVRDTQYF. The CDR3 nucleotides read TGTGCCAGCAGCTTACCTTCCGTAGTTCGGGATACGCAGTATTTT. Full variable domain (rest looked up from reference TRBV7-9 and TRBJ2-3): DTGVSQNPRHKITKRGQNVTFRCDPISEHNRLYWYRQTLGQGPEFLTYFQNEAQLEKSRLLSDRFSAERPKGSFSTLEIQRTEQGDSAMYLCASSLPSVVRDTQYFGPGTRLTVL.

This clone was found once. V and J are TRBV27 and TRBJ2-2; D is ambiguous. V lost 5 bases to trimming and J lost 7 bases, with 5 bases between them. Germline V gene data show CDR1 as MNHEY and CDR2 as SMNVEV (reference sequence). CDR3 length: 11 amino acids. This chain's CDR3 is CASSRYGELFF. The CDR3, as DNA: TGTGCCAGCAGTCGTTACGGGGAGCTGTTTTTT.

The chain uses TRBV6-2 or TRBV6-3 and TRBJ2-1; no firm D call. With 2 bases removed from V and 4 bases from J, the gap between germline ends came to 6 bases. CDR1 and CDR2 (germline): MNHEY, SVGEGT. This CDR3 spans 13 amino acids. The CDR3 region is CASSYGQYNEQFF. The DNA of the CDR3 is TGTGCCAGCAGTTACGGGCAGTACAATGAGCAGTTCTTC.

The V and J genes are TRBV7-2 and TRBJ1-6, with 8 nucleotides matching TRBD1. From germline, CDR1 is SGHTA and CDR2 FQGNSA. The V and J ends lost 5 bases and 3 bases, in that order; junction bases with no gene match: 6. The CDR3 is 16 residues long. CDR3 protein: CASSPRTGNYNSPLHF. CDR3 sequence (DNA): TGTGCCAGCAGCCCAAGGACAGGGAACTATAATTCACCCCTCCACTTT.

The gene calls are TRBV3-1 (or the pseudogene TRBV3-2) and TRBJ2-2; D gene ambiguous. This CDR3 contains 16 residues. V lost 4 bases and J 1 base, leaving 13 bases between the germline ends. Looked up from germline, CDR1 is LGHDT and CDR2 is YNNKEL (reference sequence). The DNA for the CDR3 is TGTGCCAGCAGCCCAGTATTCCGCTTGAACACCGGGGAGCTGTTTTTT. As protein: CASSPVFRLNTGELFF.

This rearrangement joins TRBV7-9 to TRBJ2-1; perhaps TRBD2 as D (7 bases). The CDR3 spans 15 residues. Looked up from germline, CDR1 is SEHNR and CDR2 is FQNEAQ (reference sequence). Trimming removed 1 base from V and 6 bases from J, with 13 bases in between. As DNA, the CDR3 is TGTGCCAGCAGCTTAGGGCGGGGGCCGACCAATGAGCAGTTCTTC. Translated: CASSLGRGPTNEQFF.

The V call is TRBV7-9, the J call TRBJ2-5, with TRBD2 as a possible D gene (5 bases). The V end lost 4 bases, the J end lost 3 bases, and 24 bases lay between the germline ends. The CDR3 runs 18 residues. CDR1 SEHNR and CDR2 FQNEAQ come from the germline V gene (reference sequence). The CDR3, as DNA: TGTGCCAGCAGCTCTCCCGGGCGGACTGATCTCCCCAAAGAGACCCAGTACTTC. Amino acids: CASSSPGRTDLPKETQYF.

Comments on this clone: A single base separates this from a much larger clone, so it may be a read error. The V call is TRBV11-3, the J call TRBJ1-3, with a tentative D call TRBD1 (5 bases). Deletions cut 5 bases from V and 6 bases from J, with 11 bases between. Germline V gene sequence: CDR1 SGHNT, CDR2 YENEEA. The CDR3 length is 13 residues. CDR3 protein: CASSRGEENTIYF. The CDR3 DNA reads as TGTGCCAGCAGCCGGGGGGAAGAAAACACCATATATTTT.

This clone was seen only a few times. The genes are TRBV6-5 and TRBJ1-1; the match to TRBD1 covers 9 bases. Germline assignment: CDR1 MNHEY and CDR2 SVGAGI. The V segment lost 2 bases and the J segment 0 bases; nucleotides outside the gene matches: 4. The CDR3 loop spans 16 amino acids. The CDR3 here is CASSYDGQGLNTEAFF. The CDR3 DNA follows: TGTGCCAGCAGTTACGATGGACAGGGGCTGAACACTGAAGCTTTCTTT.

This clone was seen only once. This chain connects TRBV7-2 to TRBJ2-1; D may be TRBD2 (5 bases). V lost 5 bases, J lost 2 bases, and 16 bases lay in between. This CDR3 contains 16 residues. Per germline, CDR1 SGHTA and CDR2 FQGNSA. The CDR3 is CASSARQRTTYNEQFF. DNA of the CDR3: TGTGCCAGCAGCGCCAGGCAGCGGACCACCTACAATGAGCAGTTCTTC.

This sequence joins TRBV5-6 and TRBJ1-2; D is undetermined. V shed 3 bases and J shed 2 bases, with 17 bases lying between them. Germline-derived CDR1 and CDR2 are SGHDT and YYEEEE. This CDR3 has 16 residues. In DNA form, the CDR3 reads TGTGCCAGCAGCTCCGTGTCTGATAGAGGGAACTATGGCTACACCTTC. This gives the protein CASSSVSDRGNYGYTF.

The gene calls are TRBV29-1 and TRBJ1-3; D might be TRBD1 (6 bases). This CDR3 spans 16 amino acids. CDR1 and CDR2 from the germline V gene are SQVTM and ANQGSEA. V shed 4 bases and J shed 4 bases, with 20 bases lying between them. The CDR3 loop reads CSVGGVQGVSGNTIYF. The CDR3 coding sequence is TGCAGCGTTGGAGGGGTACAGGGCGTCTCAGGAAACACCATATATTTT.

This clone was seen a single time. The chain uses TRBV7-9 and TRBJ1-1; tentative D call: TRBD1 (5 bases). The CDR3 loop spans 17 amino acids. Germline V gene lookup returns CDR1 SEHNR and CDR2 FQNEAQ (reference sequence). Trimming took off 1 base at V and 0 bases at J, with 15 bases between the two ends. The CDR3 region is CASSLGFRGSMNTEAFF. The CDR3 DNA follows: TGTGCCAGCAGCTTAGGTTTTAGGGGATCCATGAACACTGAAGCTTTCTTT.

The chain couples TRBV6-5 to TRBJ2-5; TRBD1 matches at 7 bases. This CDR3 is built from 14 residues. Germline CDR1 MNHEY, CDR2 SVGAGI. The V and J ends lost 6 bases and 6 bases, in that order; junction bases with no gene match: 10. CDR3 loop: CASSHPGRGKTQYF. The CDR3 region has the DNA TGTGCCAGCAGCCACCCGGGCAGGGGGAAGACCCAGTACTTC.

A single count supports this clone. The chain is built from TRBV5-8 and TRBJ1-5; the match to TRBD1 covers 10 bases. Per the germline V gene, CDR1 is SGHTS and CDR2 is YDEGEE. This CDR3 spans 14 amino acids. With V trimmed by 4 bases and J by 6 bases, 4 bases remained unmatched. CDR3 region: CASSRRDRGQPQHF. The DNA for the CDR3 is TGTGCCAGCAGCCGCCGGGACAGGGGTCAGCCCCAGCATTTT.

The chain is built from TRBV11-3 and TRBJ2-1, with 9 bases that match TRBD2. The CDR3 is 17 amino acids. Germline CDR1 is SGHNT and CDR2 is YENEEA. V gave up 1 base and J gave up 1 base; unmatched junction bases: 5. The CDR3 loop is CASSLAWREGSYNEQFF. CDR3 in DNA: TGTGCCAGCAGCTTAGCATGGCGGGAGGGGTCCTACAATGAGCAGTTCTTC.

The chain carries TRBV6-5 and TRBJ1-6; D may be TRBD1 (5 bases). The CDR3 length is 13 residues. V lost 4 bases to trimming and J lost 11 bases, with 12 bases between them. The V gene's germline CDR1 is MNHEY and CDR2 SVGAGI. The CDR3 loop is CASSFDSLPPLHF. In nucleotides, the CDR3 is TGTGCCAGCAGTTTTGACAGTTTGCCACCCCTCCACTTT.